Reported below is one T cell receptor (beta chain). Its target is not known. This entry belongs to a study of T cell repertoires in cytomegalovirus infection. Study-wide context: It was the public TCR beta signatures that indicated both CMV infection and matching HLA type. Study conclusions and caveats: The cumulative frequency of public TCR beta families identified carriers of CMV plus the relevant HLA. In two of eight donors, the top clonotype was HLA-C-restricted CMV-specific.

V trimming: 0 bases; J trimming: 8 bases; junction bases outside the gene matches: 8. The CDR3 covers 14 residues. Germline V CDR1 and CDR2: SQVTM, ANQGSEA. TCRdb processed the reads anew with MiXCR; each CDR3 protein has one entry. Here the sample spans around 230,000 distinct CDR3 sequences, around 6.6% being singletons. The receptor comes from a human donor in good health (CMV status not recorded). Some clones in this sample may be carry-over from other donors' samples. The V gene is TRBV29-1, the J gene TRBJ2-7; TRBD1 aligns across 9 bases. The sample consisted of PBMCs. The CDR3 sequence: CSVEDLQGAFKQYF. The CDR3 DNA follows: TGCAGCGTTGAAGATCTACAGGGGGCGTTCAAGCAGTACTTC.